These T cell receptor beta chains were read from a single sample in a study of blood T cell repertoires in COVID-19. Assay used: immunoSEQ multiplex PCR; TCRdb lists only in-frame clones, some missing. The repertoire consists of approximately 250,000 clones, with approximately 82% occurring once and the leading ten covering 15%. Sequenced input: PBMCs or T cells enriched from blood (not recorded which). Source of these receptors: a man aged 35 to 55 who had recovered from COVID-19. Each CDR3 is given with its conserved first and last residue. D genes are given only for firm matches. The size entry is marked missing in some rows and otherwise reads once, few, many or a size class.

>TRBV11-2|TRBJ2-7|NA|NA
TGTGCCAGCAGCTTCATACGGGTTCGCGAGCAGTACTTC
CASSFIRVREQYF
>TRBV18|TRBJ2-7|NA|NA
TGTGCCAGCTCACGACCGCAGGGGCCGGGGTACTTC
CASSRPQGPGYF
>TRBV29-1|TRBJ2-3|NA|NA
TGCAGCGTTGGGGAGCTCCCAGATACGCAGTATTTT
CSVGELPDTQYF
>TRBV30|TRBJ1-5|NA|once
TGTGCCTGGAGTCGACAGGCCAATCAGCCCCAGCATTTT
CAWSRQANQPQHF
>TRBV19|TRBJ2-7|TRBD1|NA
TGTGCCAGTAGTTTACCGGGACAGGGAAACTACGAGCAGTACTTC
CASSLPGQGNYEQYF
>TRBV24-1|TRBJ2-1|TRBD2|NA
TGTGCCACCAGTGATAGTAGCGGGAGGATCAATGAGCAGTTCTTC
CATSDSSGRINEQFF
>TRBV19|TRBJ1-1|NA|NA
TGTGCCAGTACCATTGGTGGCAGTGAAGCTTTCTTT
CASTIGGSEAFF
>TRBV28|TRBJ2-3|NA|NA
TGTTATGTCACCCGTGCCATTTCGGGAGGCACAGATACGCAGTATTTT
CYVTRAISGGTDTQYF
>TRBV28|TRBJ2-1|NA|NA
TGTGCCAGCAGTGGTGGGAGCCCACCCTACAATGAGCAGTTCTTC
CASSGGSPPYNEQFF
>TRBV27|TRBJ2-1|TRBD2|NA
TGTGCCAGCAGGGCGGGAGCAAATGAGCAGTTCTTC
CASRAGANEQFF
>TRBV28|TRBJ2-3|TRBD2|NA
TGTGCCAGCAGTTTGGGTAGGGAGGGCTCTAGCACAGATACGCAGTATTTT
CASSLGREGSSTDTQYF
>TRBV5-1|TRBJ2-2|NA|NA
TGCGCCAGCAGCTTGGGGGTTCGGGCCGGGGAGCTGTTTTTT
CASSLGVRAGELFF
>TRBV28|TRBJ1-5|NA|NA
TGTGCCAGCAGTTTACTCGAGAAATTCCAGCATTTT
CASSLLEKFQHF
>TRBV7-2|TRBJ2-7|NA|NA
TGTGCCAGCAGCTTAAGCAGGACACAGGACGAGCAGTACTTC
CASSLSRTQDEQYF
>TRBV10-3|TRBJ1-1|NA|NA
TGTGCCATCACCGGGGGGCCGAACACTGAAGCTTTCTTT
CAITGGPNTEAFF
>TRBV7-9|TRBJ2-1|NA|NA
TGTGCCAGCAGCTTCACCCAGGGGGGTGAGCAGTTCTTC
CASSFTQGGEQFF
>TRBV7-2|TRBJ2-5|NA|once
TGTGCCAGCAGCGGACAGTGGGAAGCGACCCAGTACTTC
CASSGQWEATQYF
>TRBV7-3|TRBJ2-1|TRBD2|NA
TGTGCCAGCAGCTTAAACTGGATTAGCGGGGATAATGAGCAGTTCTTC
CASSLNWISGDNEQFF
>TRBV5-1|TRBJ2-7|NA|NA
TGCGCCAGCAGCTTATCACAGGGCTCCTACGAGCAGTACTTC
CASSLSQGSYEQYF
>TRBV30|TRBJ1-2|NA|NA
TGTGCCCGCCTACTGGACACGCTGCTCTATGGCTACACCTTC
CARLLDTLLYGYTF
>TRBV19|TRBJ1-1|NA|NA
TGTGCCAGTACTACAGGGAACACTGAAGCTTTCTTT
CASTTGNTEAFF
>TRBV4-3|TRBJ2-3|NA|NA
TGCGCCAGCAGCCTCCAAGGCGGAGGCACAGATACGCAGTATTTT
CASSLQGGGTDTQYF
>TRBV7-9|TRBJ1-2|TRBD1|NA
TGTGCCAGCAGCTTATTCGTACAGGGGGCTGGCTACACCTTC
CASSLFVQGAGYTF
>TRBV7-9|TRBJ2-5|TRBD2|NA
TGTGCCAGCAGCTCCTTCACTAGCGGACAAGAGACCCAGTACTTC
CASSSFTSGQETQYF
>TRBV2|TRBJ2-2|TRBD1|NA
TGTGCCAGCAGACAAAAGGGGGCGTCGGGTACCGGGGAGCTGTTTTTT
CASRQKGASGTGELFF
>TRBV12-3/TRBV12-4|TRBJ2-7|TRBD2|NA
TGTGCCAGCAGTTTTGGTAGCGGGTACGAGCAGTACTTC
CASSFGSGYEQYF
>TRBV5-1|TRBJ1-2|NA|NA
TGCGCCAGCAGCTTGGGAGACAGCTTCTATGGCTACACCTTC
CASSLGDSFYGYTF
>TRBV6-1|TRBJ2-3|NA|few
TGTGCCAGCAGTGAAGTACACAGCACAGATACGCAGTATTTT
CASSEVHSTDTQYF
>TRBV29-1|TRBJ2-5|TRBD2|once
TGCAGCGTAACCGGGACTAGTCGCGAGACCCAGTACTTC
CSVTGTSRETQYF
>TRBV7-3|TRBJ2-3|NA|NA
TGTGCCAGCAGCTTAAGTAGCAGTACAGATACGCAGTATTTT
CASSLSSSTDTQYF
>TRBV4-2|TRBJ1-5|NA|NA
TGTGCCAGCAGCCATGAATTAGGGGGCAATCAGCCCCAGCATTTT
CASSHELGGNQPQHF
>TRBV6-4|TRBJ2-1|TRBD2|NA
TGTGCCAGCAGTGACGGGACTAGCGGCAATGAGCAGTTCTTC
CASSDGTSGNEQFF
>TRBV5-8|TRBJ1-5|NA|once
TGTGCCAGCAGCGTGGGAGGAAGCAATCAGCCCCAGCATTTT
CASSVGGSNQPQHF